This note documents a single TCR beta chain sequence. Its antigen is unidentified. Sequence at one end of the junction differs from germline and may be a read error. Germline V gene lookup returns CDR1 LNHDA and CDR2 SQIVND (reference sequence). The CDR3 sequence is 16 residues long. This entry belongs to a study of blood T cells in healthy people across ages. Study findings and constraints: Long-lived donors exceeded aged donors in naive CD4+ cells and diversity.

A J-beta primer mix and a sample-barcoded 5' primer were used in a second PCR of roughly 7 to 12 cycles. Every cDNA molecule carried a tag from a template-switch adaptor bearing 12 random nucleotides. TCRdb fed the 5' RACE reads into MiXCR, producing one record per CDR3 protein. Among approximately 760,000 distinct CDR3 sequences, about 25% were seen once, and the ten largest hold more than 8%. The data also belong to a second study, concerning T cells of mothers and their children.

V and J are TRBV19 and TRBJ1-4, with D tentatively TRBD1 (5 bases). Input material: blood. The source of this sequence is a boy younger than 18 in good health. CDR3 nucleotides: TGTGCCAGTAGTATAAGGGGTATCGCGACTAAAGAAAAACTGTTTTTT. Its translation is CASSIRGIATKEKLFF. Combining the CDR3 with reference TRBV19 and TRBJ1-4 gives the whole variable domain DGGITQSPKYLFRKEGQNVTLSCEQNLNHDAMYWYRQDPGQGLRLIYYSQIVNDFQKGDIAEGYSVSREKKESFPLTVTSAQKNPTAFYLCASSIRGIATKEKLFFGSGTQLSVL.